The clone carrying this T cell receptor (beta chain) was seen only a few times. This entry belongs to a study of cytomegalovirus exposure and HLA in healthy donors. PCR involved 60 Vbeta and 13 Jbeta primers. Profiled with immunoSEQ multiplex PCR; TCRdb holds only in-frame clones, not every one. The sample contains more than 95,000 clones, around 80% of which appear only once. The sequence was obtained from a female donor in good health and CMV-seronegative. Input material: PBMCs.

The CDR3 bases are TGTGCCAGCAGCCGCCAGACCTCAGGGGACTACGAGCAGTACTTC. It is translated as CASSRQTSGDYEQYF. The chain combines TRBV7-9 with TRBJ2-7; maybe TRBD1 (6 bases). The CDR3 is 15 amino acids. Germline V lookup: CDR1 SEHNR, CDR2 FQNEAQ (reference sequence). Trimming shortened V by 5 bases and J by 3 bases, and 17 bases separated the two germline ends.